This TCR beta chain came from a study of radiation and T cells in renal cell carcinoma. General observations from the study: Without pretreatment biopsies, baseline tumor clonotype presence was undetermined. From baseline, blood top tumor clonotypes peaked at 2 weeks post-radiation.

Time point denoted: baseline pretreatment blood. The treatment denotes: 15 Gy SBRT to primary tumor, nephrectomy 4 weeks later. Serial blood draws occurred at baseline and 2 and 4 weeks post-SBRT. This renal cell carcinoma was of the clear cell type. The trim removed 5 bases at V and 4 bases at J, leaving 6 bases unmatched. CDR1 and CDR2 (germline): LNHDA, SQIVND (reference sequence). The length of the CDR3 is 14 residues. Some clones are missing from TCRdb's copy, which holds only in-frame ones; the method was immunoSEQ multiplex PCR. The sample shows about 140,000 clones, over 80% of them seen only once. With respect to this clone: The antigen is undetermined.

This sequence joins TRBV19 and TRBJ1-2; the match to TRBD1 covers 8 bases. The specimen was blood, collected from a patient whose treatment included radiotherapy and nephrectomy. The receptor was isolated from a woman aged 45-65 years with renal cell carcinoma. CDR3 in DNA: TGTGCCAGTAGTGAGGACAGGGCATCCTATGGCTACACCTTC. This encodes CASSEDRASYGYTF.